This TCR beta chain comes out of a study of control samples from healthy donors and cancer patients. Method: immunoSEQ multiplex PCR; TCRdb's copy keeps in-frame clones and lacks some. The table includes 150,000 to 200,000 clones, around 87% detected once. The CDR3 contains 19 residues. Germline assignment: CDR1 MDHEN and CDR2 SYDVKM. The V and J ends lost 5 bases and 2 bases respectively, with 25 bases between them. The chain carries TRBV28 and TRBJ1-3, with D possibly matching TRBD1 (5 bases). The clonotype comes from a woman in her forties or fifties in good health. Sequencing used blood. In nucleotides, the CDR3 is TGTGCCAGCAGTCCTAGTCCGGGGGACTACCTTTCTGCTGGAAACACCATATATTTT. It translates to CASSPSPGDYLSAGNTIYF.